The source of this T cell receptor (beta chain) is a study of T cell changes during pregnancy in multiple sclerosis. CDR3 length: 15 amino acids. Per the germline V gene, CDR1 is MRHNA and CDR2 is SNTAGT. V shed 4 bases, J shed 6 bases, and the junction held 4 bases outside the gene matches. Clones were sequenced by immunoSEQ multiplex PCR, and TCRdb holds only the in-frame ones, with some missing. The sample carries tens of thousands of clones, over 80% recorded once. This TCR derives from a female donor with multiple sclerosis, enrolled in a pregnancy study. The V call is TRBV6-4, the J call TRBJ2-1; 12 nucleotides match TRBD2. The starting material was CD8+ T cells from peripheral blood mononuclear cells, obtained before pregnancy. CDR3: CASSVGLAGPNEQFF. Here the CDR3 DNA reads TGTGCCAGCAGTGTCGGACTAGCGGGACCCAATGAGCAGTTCTTC.